This TCR beta chain is drawn from a study of shared clonotypes between healthy human individuals. Study at large: Donors consisted of a couple of women and three men between 18 and 49. Study-level points and caveats: Generation probability values for non-shared clonotypes were lower than those for clonotypes shared by all four donors.

Naivety among CD8 cells was defined by CD45RO negativity and positive CCR7 selection, thereby excluding terminally differentiated effector memory CD45RA+ cells. Within Nashville, Tennessee resided all donors, each a Caucasian adult. Sequencing used immunoSEQ multiplex PCR; TCRdb keeps in-frame clones, though not all of them. The data hold roughly 570,000 clones, with 95% to 98% observed a single time. Notes on this clone: Its specificity is not known.

The CDR3 has 17 amino acids. CDR1 is SGHNT and CDR2 is YENEEA in the germline V gene. V was clipped by 1 base and J by 3 bases; unmatched bases: 8. The chain joins TRBV11-3 to TRBJ2-4; 8 bases fit TRBD2. Sequencing was performed on naive CD8+ T cells sorted from blood. This sequence was found in a man aged 30 to 39 in good health. The CDR3 loop is CASSLAGAGEGKNIQYF. The CDR3 coding sequence is TGTGCCAGCAGCTTAGCGGGAGCGGGAGAGGGCAAAAACATTCAGTACTTC.